A single sample is the source of the 18 T cell receptor beta chains below, sequenced in a study of shared clonotypes between healthy human individuals. Here immunoSEQ multiplex PCR was the method, and the copy in TCRdb shows in-frame clones only, minus some. The sample lists some 800,000 clones, approximately 92% occurring once. CD45RO-negative CD8 cells positively selected for CCR7 made up the naive population, which excluded terminally differentiated effector memory CD45RA+ cells. Sequenced: naive CD8+ T cells sorted from blood. These receptors came from a man younger than 45 in good health.

In the case of this clone: This CDR3 is also generated by other DNA sequences in the sample. The genes are TRBV9 and TRBJ1-2; D is unclear. Trimming pared 3 bases from V and 7 bases from J, leaving 7 bases between. This CDR3 has 11 residues. CDR1 and CDR2 (germline): SGDLS, YYNGEE. CDR3 amino acids: CASSALGGYTF. The DNA of the CDR3 is TGTGCCAGCAGCGCATTGGGTGGCTACACCTTC. The whole variable domain, remainder taken from reference TRBV9 and TRBJ1-2, is DSGVTQTPKHLITATGQRVTLRCSPRSGDLSVYWYQQSLDQGLQFLIQYYNGEERAKGNILERFSAQQFPDLHSELNLSSLELGDSALYFCASSALGGYTFGSGTRLTVV.

This rearrangement joins TRBV7-8 to TRBJ2-5; D remains ambiguous. V was cut by 5 bases and J by 5 bases, with 6 bases left in between. The CDR3 runs 11 residues. From germline, CDR1 is SGHVS and CDR2 FQNEAQ. The CDR3 coding sequence is TGTGCCAGCAGCCCTCGGGAGACCCAGTACTTC. It codes for CASSPRETQYF.

This clone was counted once. The chain joins TRBV7-9 to TRBJ2-1, with 7 bases that match TRBD2. CDR3 length: 17 residues. The J segment lost 0 bases and the V segment lost 4 bases, leaving 9 bases of the junction unmatched. Per germline, CDR1 SEHNR and CDR2 FQNEAQ (reference sequence). CDR3 protein: CASSSPLRERSYNEQFF. The CDR3 DNA follows: TGTGCCAGCAGCTCCCCCCTGCGGGAGCGCTCCTACAATGAGCAGTTCTTC.

This clone was detected only a few times. The chain carries TRBV28 and TRBJ2-7; D gene uncertain. There are 13 residues in the CDR3. The ends were cut back, 3 bases at V and 1 base at J, with 7 bases in the middle. From germline, CDR1 is MDHEN and CDR2 SYDVKM. The CDR3 region is CASSFMSSYEQYF. The DNA of the CDR3 is TGTGCCAGCAGTTTCATGAGTTCCTACGAGCAGTACTTC.

The chain joins TRBV4-1 to TRBJ2-3, with a tentative D call TRBD2 (6 bases). Trimming left V 1 base short and J 2 bases short, with 16 bases between. The CDR3 extends over 17 amino acids. CDR1 is MGHRA and CDR2 is YSYEKL in the germline V gene. The CDR3 DNA follows: TGCGCCAGCAGCCAAGTAGTCGGGAGAGGGCTCACAGATACGCAGTATTTT. This translates into CASSQVVGRGLTDTQYF.

The chain employs TRBV27 and TRBJ1-1; no definite D call. Germline CDR1 reads MNHEY; CDR2 reads SMNVEV (reference sequence). The CDR3 has 14 residues. The germline V and J ends were trimmed by 8 bases and 3 bases, with 16 bases remaining between them. CDR3 DNA sequence: TGTGCCAGCCACGATGGAGGAGGGTACACTGAAGCTTTCTTT. It translates to CASHDGGGYTEAFF.

The V gene is TRBV27, the J gene TRBJ1-1; 7 positions match TRBD1. This CDR3 has 14 residues. Germline lookup yields CDR1 MNHEY and CDR2 SMNVEV (reference sequence). J gave up 7 bases and V 4 bases, and 9 bases lay outside the gene matches. DNA for the CDR3: TGTGCCAGCAGTTCCGACAGGGTGTACGGTGAAGCTTTCTTT. This sequence encodes CASSSDRVYGEAFF.

The chain recombines TRBV28 with TRBJ2-7; 8 nucleotides line up with TRBD2. The J segment lost 2 bases and the V segment lost 4 bases, leaving 7 bases of the junction unmatched. Germline loops: CDR1 MDHEN, CDR2 SYDVKM. CDR3 length: 15 residues. As DNA, the CDR3 is TGTGCCAGCAGTTCCGTAGCGGGAAGGGCCTACGAGCAGTACTTC. This sequence encodes CASSSVAGRAYEQYF.

The chain has TRBV7-2 and TRBJ2-7, with a tentative D call TRBD1 (6 bases). The V end lost 8 bases, the J end lost 3 bases, and 17 bases lay between the germline ends. This CDR3 contains 14 residues. The germline V gene has CDR1 SGHTA and CDR2 FQGNSA. DNA of the CDR3: TGTGCCAGCGACCAAGCGAGGGGGAGCTACGAGCAGTACTTC. It yields the protein CASDQARGSYEQYF. Complete variable domain (other parts from reference TRBV7-2 and TRBJ2-7): GAGVSQSPSNKVTEKGKDVELRCDPISGHTALYWYRQSLGQGLEFLIYFQGNSAPDKSGLPSDRFSAERTGGSVSTLTIQRTQQEDSAVYLCASDQARGSYEQYFGPGTRLTVT.

V gene TRBV7-8 combines with J gene TRBJ2-7; 10 bases line up with TRBD1. Germline CDR1 and CDR2: SGHVS and FQNEAQ. The CDR3 length is 15 residues. With V trimmed by 5 bases and J by 2 bases, 6 bases remained unmatched. The CDR3 protein is CASSLPGQGPYEQYF. Written as DNA, the CDR3 is TGTGCCAGCAGCCTTCCGGGACAGGGGCCCTACGAGCAGTACTTC. The whole variable domain, remainder taken from reference TRBV7-8 and TRBJ2-7, is GAGVSQSPRYKVAKRGQDVALRCDPISGHVSLFWYQQALGQGPEFLTYFQNEAQLDKSGLPSDRFFAERPEGSVSTLKIQRTQQEDSAVYLCASSLPGQGPYEQYFGPGTRLTVT.

The chain recombines TRBV7-6 with TRBJ2-2, with TRBD2 matching over 10 bases. Germline values: CDR1 SGHVS, CDR2 FNYEAQ. The CDR3 is made up of 16 amino acids. With V trimmed by 5 bases and J by 8 bases, 11 bases remained unmatched. For the CDR3, the DNA is TGTGCCAGCAGCCATGAGCGGGAGGGCCTCACAGGGGAGCTGTTTTTT. Its translation is CASSHEREGLTGELFF.

V gene TRBV9 combines with J gene TRBJ2-7; TRBD1 aligns across 9 bases. The CDR3 is made up of 15 amino acids. V was pared by 2 bases and J by 2 bases, with 5 bases of the junction left unmatched. Per the germline V gene, CDR1 is SGDLS and CDR2 is YYNGEE. The CDR3, as DNA: TGTGCCAGCAGCGTGTTCGGGACAGGGCCCTACGAGCAGTACTTC. Residues: CASSVFGTGPYEQYF.

This chain joins TRBV28 and TRBJ2-3; D is ambiguous. The germline CDR1 and CDR2 sequences are MDHEN and SYDVKM. This CDR3 is 13 amino acids long. Trimming pared 10 bases from V and 4 bases from J, leaving 15 bases between. DNA for the CDR3: TGTGCCACCCTGCCTCCAAGGGCAGATACGCAGTATTTT. Translating it yields CATLPPRADTQYF.

This sequence joins TRBV9 and TRBJ2-1, with D unclear. Germline-derived CDR1 and CDR2 are SGDLS and YYNGEE. There are 13 residues in the CDR3. Trimming shortened V by 1 base and J by 6 bases, and 8 bases separated the two germline ends. This chain's CDR3 is CASSVWPSNEQFF. The CDR3 DNA is TGTGCCAGCAGCGTATGGCCTAGCAATGAGCAGTTCTTC.

This clone was found many times. Other DNA variants within this sample encode the same CDR3. The chain couples TRBV10-3 to TRBJ2-7; weak D call: TRBD1 (6 bases). Germline CDR1 and CDR2: ENHRY and SYGVKD. The CDR3 consists of 13 residues. Deletions cut 3 bases from V and 3 bases from J, with 9 bases between. In DNA form, the CDR3 reads TGTGCCATCAGTGAAACAGGGAGCTACGAGCAGTACTTC. Protein product: CAISETGSYEQYF.

V usage is TRBV14 and J usage is TRBJ2-2, with D unclear. Germline V gene data show CDR1 as SGHDN and CDR2 as FVKESK. Trimming took off 0 bases at V and 2 bases at J, with 7 bases between the two ends. This CDR3 contains 15 residues. The CDR3 sequence is CASSQDPRNTGELFF. The CDR3, as DNA: TGTGCCAGCAGCCAAGATCCCAGAAACACCGGGGAGCTGTTTTTT.

This chain uses TRBV27 with TRBJ2-7; possible D gene TRBD1, 6 bases. The CDR3 spans 15 residues. V gave up 6 bases and J gave up 3 bases, with 18 bases separating them. The germline gives CDR1 MNHEY, CDR2 SMNVEV (reference sequence). The CDR3 reads CASSSGQRGVYEQYF. The CDR3 DNA sequence: TGTGCCAGCAGCAGCGGACAGAGGGGAGTCTACGAGCAGTACTTC.

The chain uses TRBV7-9 and TRBJ1-1, with TRBD1 matching over 8 bases. Trimming removed 5 bases from V and 5 bases from J; junction bases left unmatched: 10. This CDR3 comprises 15 residues. CDR1 and CDR2 (germline): SEHNR, FQNEAQ (reference sequence). CDR3 coding DNA: TGTGCCAGCAGCGCCGCCCAGGGGGCGAGAACTGAAGCTTTCTTT. As protein: CASSAAQGARTEAFF.